A single sample gave rise to the 17 T cell receptor beta chains below, sequenced in a study of Ad26.COV2.S vaccination and SARS-CoV-2 variants. Measured with immunoSEQ multiplex PCR; TCRdb has only the in-frame clones, and not every one. The table records about 94,000 clones, more than 70% of them present only once. Specimen: peripheral blood, collected after recovery from COVID-19. The receptors here all came from a human donor who had recovered from COVID-19.

The V and J genes are TRBV28 and TRBJ2-7, with D unresolved. This CDR3 comprises 11 residues. Germline lookup yields CDR1 MDHEN and CDR2 SYDVKM. The V end lost 3 bases, the J end lost 3 bases, and 3 bases lay between the germline ends. The CDR3 spells CASSLYYEQYF. The DNA of the CDR3 is TGTGCCAGCAGTTTGTACTACGAGCAGTACTTC.

The CDR3 here is CASSQVGPSGYNEQFF. CDR3 nucleotides: TGTGCCAGCAGCCAAGTCGGACCTAGCGGTTACAATGAGCAGTTCTTC. The rearrangement uses TRBV3-1 (or the pseudogene TRBV3-2) and TRBJ2-1; 7 bases are shared with TRBD2. Germline V lookup: CDR1 LGHDT, CDR2 YNNKEL (reference sequence). Unmatched junction bases numbered 7, after V lost 1 base and J lost 4 bases. The CDR3 consists of 16 residues.

V and J are TRBV19 and TRBJ2-3; D possibly corresponds to TRBD1 (5 bases). The germline V and J ends were trimmed by 5 bases and 5 bases, with 14 bases remaining between them. This CDR3 contains 14 residues. Germline CDR1 LNHDA, CDR2 SQIVND (reference sequence). This CDR3 reads CASSLGRIVDTQYF. CDR3 nucleotide sequence: TGTGCCAGTAGTTTGGGGCGGATTGTAGATACGCAGTATTTT.

J is TRBJ2-7 and V is TRBV28; the D gene is possibly TRBD2 (5 bases). Trimming cost V 3 bases and J 4 bases, with 13 bases left between them. The CDR3 spans 14 residues. CDR1 and CDR2 (germline): MDHEN, SYDVKM. The CDR3 DNA sequence: TGTGCCAGCAGTTTCGCGGGCAACGGTTACGAGCAGTACTTC. Protein product: CASSFAGNGYEQYF.

This clone has just a few counts. The chain links TRBV19 to TRBJ2-4; 7 positions match TRBD1. V shed 5 bases, J shed 8 bases, and the junction held 15 bases outside the gene matches. Germline V gene data show CDR1 as LNHDA and CDR2 as SQIVND (reference sequence). The CDR3 has 16 residues. The CDR3 coding sequence is TGTGCCAGTAGTCCACGGGACAGTTACCCTCGGGACATTCAGTACTTC. Residues: CASSPRDSYPRDIQYF.

This chain joins TRBV20-1 and TRBJ2-1; 10 nucleotides agree with TRBD2. The CDR3 loop spans 16 amino acids. V gave up 6 bases and J gave up 4 bases; unmatched junction bases: 12. In germline, CDR1 is DFQATT, CDR2 SNEGSKA (reference sequence). The chain's CDR3 is CSASPQREGRYNEQFF. DNA of the CDR3: TGCAGTGCAAGTCCTCAGCGGGAGGGCCGTTACAATGAGCAGTTCTTC.

The chain is built from TRBV6-5 and TRBJ2-2; 10 nucleotides line up with TRBD2. Germline V gene data show CDR1 as MNHEY and CDR2 as SVGAGI. This CDR3 comprises 16 residues. V dropped 4 bases and J dropped 1; count of bases not matched to a gene: 3. The CDR3 sequence: CASSLIAGGNTGELFF. CDR3 DNA sequence: TGTGCCAGCAGTTTAATAGCGGGGGGGAACACCGGGGAGCTGTTTTTT.

The chain has TRBV6-4 and TRBJ1-2; D possibly corresponds to TRBD1 (6 bases). The V gene lost 4 bases and the J gene lost 2 bases, with 8 bases spanning the gap. Germline values: CDR1 MRHNA, CDR2 SNTAGT. This CDR3 region has 13 residues. CDR3 sequence reads: CASSATGNYGYTF. CDR3 nucleotides: TGTGCCAGCAGTGCAACAGGGAACTATGGCTACACCTTC.

The V gene is TRBV7-9, the J gene TRBJ2-1, with 7 bases lining up with TRBD1. The CDR3 totals 17 residues. Losses at the gene ends were 5 bases for V and 0 bases for J; bases not matched to a gene: 10. Germline CDR1 and CDR2: SEHNR and FQNEAQ (reference sequence). The DNA of the CDR3 is TGTGCCAGCAGCCGACCCTTACAGGGGCGCTCCTACAATGAGCAGTTCTTC. It translates to CASSRPLQGRSYNEQFF.

This clone was detected only once. The rearrangement uses TRBV7-2 and TRBJ2-1, with TRBD2 matching 10 bases. Germline CDR1 and CDR2: SGHTA and FQGNSA. Trimming cost V 0 bases and J 8 bases; bases outside gene matches: 1. The CDR3 covers 14 residues. CDR3 in DNA: TGTGCCAGCAGCTTAGCGCTAGCGGGAGATGAGCAGTTCTTC. Its protein is CASSLALAGDEQFF. The entire variable domain, with the rest obtained from reference TRBV7-2 and TRBJ2-1, is as follows: GAGVSQSPSNKVTEKGKDVELRCDPISGHTALYWYRQSLGQGLEFLIYFQGNSAPDKSGLPSDRFSAERTGGSVSTLTIQRTQQEDSAVYLCASSLALAGDEQFFGPGTRLTVL.

This sequence joins TRBV7-9 and TRBJ1-2; no reliable D call. Germline-derived CDR1 and CDR2 are SEHNR and FQNEAQ (reference sequence). The CDR3 is 11 residues long. Trimming took 2 bases from V and 8 from J, leaving 6 bases between them. In DNA, the CDR3 is TGTGCCAGCAGCTTAACCAGAGGCTACACCTTC. Translation: CASSLTRGYTF. Combining the CDR3 with reference TRBV7-9 and TRBJ1-2 gives the whole variable domain DTGVSQNPRHKITKRGQNVTFRCDPISEHNRLYWYRQTLGQGPEFLTYFQNEAQLEKSRLLSDRFSAERPKGSFSTLEIQRTEQGDSAMYLCASSLTRGYTFGSGTRLTVV.

This clone was seen only once. The chain recombines TRBV19 with TRBJ2-3; no firm D call. Germline values: CDR1 LNHDA, CDR2 SQIVND (reference sequence). The CDR3 contains 13 residues. V lost 0 bases and J lost 6, with 7 bases in between. For the CDR3, the DNA is TGTGCCAGTAGTATAGATCGTAGCGATACGCAGTATTTT. Protein sequence: CASSIDRSDTQYF. The full variable domain, with the rest looked up from reference TRBV19 and TRBJ2-3, is DGGITQSPKYLFRKEGQNVTLSCEQNLNHDAMYWYRQDPGQGLRLIYYSQIVNDFQKGDIAEGYSVSREKKESFPLTVTSAQKNPTAFYLCASSIDRSDTQYFGPGTRLTVL.

The chain uses TRBV9 and TRBJ2-5; possibly TRBD1 for D (6 bases). CDR1 and CDR2 from the germline V gene are SGDLS and YYNGEE. V was trimmed by 0 bases and J by 1 base, leaving 7 bases between them. This CDR3 contains 14 residues. This CDR3 is CASSVGGPQETQYF. As DNA, the CDR3 is TGTGCCAGCAGCGTAGGGGGGCCCCAAGAGACCCAGTACTTC.

The V and J genes are TRBV7-2 and TRBJ1-5; no reliable D call. Trimming stripped 2 bases from V and 7 bases from J, with 9 bases between. The germline gives CDR1 SGHTA, CDR2 FQGNSA. This CDR3 contains 13 residues. The CDR3 sequence: CASSLIVRQPQHF. The CDR3 coding sequence is TGTGCCAGCAGCTTAATAGTACGCCAGCCCCAGCATTTT.

The chain employs TRBV27 and TRBJ2-1, with D possibly being TRBD2 (6 bases). Germline-derived CDR1 and CDR2 are MNHEY and SMNVEV (reference sequence). CDR3 length: 17 residues. Trimming removed 6 bases at V and 6 bases at J, with 24 bases between. The CDR3 bases are TGTGCCAGCAGCCCCCGGCGGGGCGCCATGATAACCAATGAGCAGTTCTTC. It encodes CASSPRRGAMITNEQFF.

V usage is TRBV28 and J usage is TRBJ2-3, with D perhaps TRBD1 (5 bases). The V gene lost 6 bases and the J gene lost 0 bases, with 13 bases spanning the gap. Per germline, CDR1 MDHEN and CDR2 SYDVKM. The CDR3 has 15 amino acids. The CDR3 DNA reads as TGTGCCAGCAGGACCCGACAGTTAAGCACAGATACGCAGTATTTT. Translated, it gives CASRTRQLSTDTQYF. Full variable domain (missing parts from reference TRBV28 and TRBJ2-3): DVKVTQSSRYLVKRTGEKVFLECVQDMDHENMFWYRQDPGLGLRLIYFSYDVKMKEKGDIPEGYSVSREKKERFSLILESASTNQTSMYLCASRTRQLSTDTQYFGPGTRLTVL.

The chain recombines TRBV7-3 with TRBJ2-1; D might be TRBD1 or TRBD2, each matching 5 bases. CDR3 size: 14 residues. V lost 0 bases and J 8 bases, leaving 11 bases between the germline ends. Germline V lookup: CDR1 SGHTA, CDR2 FQGTGA. The CDR3 spells CASSLTRGLDEQFF. The CDR3, as DNA: TGTGCCAGCAGCTTAACTCGGGGCCTCGATGAGCAGTTCTTC.